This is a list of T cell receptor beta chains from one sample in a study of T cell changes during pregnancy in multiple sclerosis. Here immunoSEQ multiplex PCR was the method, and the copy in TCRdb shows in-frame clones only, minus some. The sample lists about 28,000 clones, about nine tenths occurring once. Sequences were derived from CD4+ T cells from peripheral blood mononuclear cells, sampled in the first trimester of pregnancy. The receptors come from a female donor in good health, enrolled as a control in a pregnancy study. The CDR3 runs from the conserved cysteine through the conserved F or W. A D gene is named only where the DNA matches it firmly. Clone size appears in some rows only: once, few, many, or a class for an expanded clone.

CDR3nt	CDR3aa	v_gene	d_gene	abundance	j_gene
TGCGCCAGCAGCCCCCCGGGGACTAGCGCGTACAATGAGCAGTTCTTC	CASSPPGTSAYNEQFF	TRBV4-1	TRBD2	once	TRBJ2-1
TGTGCCAGCAGCTTGGACCAGGAAGGTACGCAGTATTTT	CASSLDQEGTQYF	TRBV5-4	-	-	TRBJ2-3
TGCGCCAGCAGTGGTAGTCGCTCCTACAATGAGCAGTTCTTC	CASSGSRSYNEQFF	TRBV10-1	-	-	TRBJ2-1
TGTGCCAGCAGCTACAGGGGGAATCAGCCCCAGCATTTT	CASSYRGNQPQHF	TRBV7-2	TRBD1	-	TRBJ1-5
TGTGCCAGCAGTTACTCTCTTCGGACAGGGTCTTCACCCCTCCACTTT	CASSYSLRTGSSPLHF	TRBV6-6	TRBD1	few	TRBJ1-6
TGCGCCAGCAGCCAAGCAGGGGGCTCCTACGAGCAGTACTTC	CASSQAGGSYEQYF	TRBV4-1	TRBD1	-	TRBJ2-7
TGTGCCTGGAGTGTACGAGGGTCTCCCTCTGGAAACACCATATATTTT	CAWSVRGSPSGNTIYF	TRBV30	-	-	TRBJ1-3
TGTGCCAGCAGCGTAGCTCCTTTGCAGGGGACCATGACAGGGCGCCCCTATGGCTACACCTTC	CASSVAPLQGTMTGRPYGYTF	TRBV9	TRBD1	-	TRBJ1-2
TGCAGCGTTGGGGAGGACCGCCACACTGAAGCTTTCTTT	CSVGEDRHTEAFF	TRBV29-1	-	-	TRBJ1-1
TGCGCCAGCAGCCGTCGGACTAGCGGCACCTACAATGAGCAGTTCTTC	CASSRRTSGTYNEQFF	TRBV4-3	TRBD2	once	TRBJ2-1
TGTGCCCATAACCAGGGGGCAAGAGAGCAGTTCTTC	CAHNQGAREQFF	TRBV30	TRBD1	once	TRBJ2-1
TGTGCCAGCAGTCCCCCGGGACAGGGCCACGAGCAGTACTTC	CASSPPGQGHEQYF	TRBV6-5	TRBD1	-	TRBJ2-7
TGTGCCAGCAGCTCATTCAGGCACAGGGTCGAGACCCAGTACTTC	CASSSFRHRVETQYF	TRBV7-9	-	-	TRBJ2-5
TGTGCCAGCAGCCCCCGGGACAGGGACGGCTACACCTTC	CASSPRDRDGYTF	TRBV7-2	TRBD1	-	TRBJ1-2
TGTGCCAGCAGCTGGTTGTCAGCGGGTAGCACAGATACGCAGTATTTT	CASSWLSAGSTDTQYF	TRBV5-6	-	-	TRBJ2-3
TGTGCCAGCGGCCGGGACAGGGGGCGTTTTGGCACAGATACGCAGTATTTT	CASGRDRGRFGTDTQYF	TRBV6-4	TRBD1	-	TRBJ2-3
TGTGCCAGCAGCGGGACTAGTTCATCCAATGAGCAGTTCTTC	CASSGTSSSNEQFF	TRBV2	TRBD2	-	TRBJ2-1
TGTGCCTGGGGAGCAACTTACATTCAGTACTTC	CAWGATYIQYF	TRBV30	-	-	TRBJ2-4
TGTGCCAGCTGCCGGGACTCGAAGGGGACCGGGGAGCTGTTTTTT	CASCRDSKGTGELFF	TRBV7-2	-	-	TRBJ2-2
TGTGCCAGCAGCTTAGGGACAAACTATGGCTACACCTTC	CASSLGTNYGYTF	TRBV11-2	-	-	TRBJ1-2
TGTGCCAGCAGCCAAGCAACCGGACTAGCACGGGAGTCCCACGAGCAGTACTTC	CASSQATGLARESHEQYF	TRBV4-2	TRBD2	once	TRBJ2-7
TGTGCCAGCAGTTCTCTGGGCTACACCTTC	CASSSLGYTF	TRBV28	-	-	TRBJ1-2
TGTGCCAGCAGTTACTCGATTAGGAGGAACACTGAAGCTTTCTTT	CASSYSIRRNTEAFF	TRBV6-6	-	-	TRBJ1-1
TGTGCCAGCGGCCGGGACTTGGGCTACGAGCAGTACTTC	CASGRDLGYEQYF	TRBV5-4	-	-	TRBJ2-7
TGCGCCAGCAGCCGGGGGGACGTATACAATGAGCAGTTCTTC	CASSRGDVYNEQFF	TRBV5-1	TRBD2	-	TRBJ2-1
TGTGCCAGCAGCTCAGCCGCCTCTCAGGGGGGTGGGGAGCTGTTTTTT	CASSSAASQGGGELFF	TRBV7-3	-	-	TRBJ2-2
TGTGCCAGCAGTGAAACGCCGGGACTAGATTACAATGAGCAGTTCTTC	CASSETPGLDYNEQFF	TRBV2	TRBD2	-	TRBJ2-1
TGTGCCAGTAGTTATCTGAGAGGGACAGGGGAAGAAAAACTGTTTTTT	CASSYLRGTGEEKLFF	TRBV19	TRBD1	-	TRBJ1-4
TGTGCCAGCAGCTTAGGACTAGTAGGTTCGAATGACGAGACCCAGTACTTC	CASSLGLVGSNDETQYF	TRBV11-3	-	-	TRBJ2-5
TGTGCCAGTAGTTTTTCTCCAGACTATAGCAATCAGCCCCAGCATTTT	CASSFSPDYSNQPQHF	TRBV19	-	-	TRBJ1-5
TGTGCCAGCTCATTCGAGCTTCTGGGCACAGATACGCAGTATTTT	CASSFELLGTDTQYF	TRBV18	-	-	TRBJ2-3
TGCGCCAGCAGCCAAGAAAGGCTCGGGGTGAACACTGAAGCTTTCTTT	CASSQERLGVNTEAFF	TRBV4-1	-	-	TRBJ1-1
TGCGCCAGCAGCTTGGCCAAGGGACAGGGGAATGAAAAACTGTTTTTT	CASSLAKGQGNEKLFF	TRBV5-1	TRBD1	once	TRBJ1-4
TGTGCCAGCAGTTACCAACAGGGTTTAAGCACAGATACGCAGTATTTT	CASSYQQGLSTDTQYF	TRBV6-5	-	-	TRBJ2-3
TGTGCCAGCAGTTTACGGGGGGATTTCTACAATGAGCAGTTCTTC	CASSLRGDFYNEQFF	TRBV28	TRBD2	once	TRBJ2-1
TGTGCCAGCAGCCTGGGACTCTCGGAGGGAGGTACGCAGTATTTT	CASSLGLSEGGTQYF	TRBV5-8	-	-	TRBJ2-3
TGTGCCAGCAGCGTACAGGGGTCGAGTGGAAACACCATATATTTT	CASSVQGSSGNTIYF	TRBV6-6	TRBD1	-	TRBJ1-3
TGTGCCAGCAGTGACGGTGGGACATCGAACACTGAAGCTTTCTTT	CASSDGGTSNTEAFF	TRBV6-1	-	-	TRBJ1-1
TGCGCCAGCACAGAAAGCGGAGATTCGGGGAACACCATATATTTT	CASTESGDSGNTIYF	TRBV5-1	-	-	TRBJ1-3
TGTGCCAGCAGTCCCCGATTGGGGAGAAGCACAGATACGCAGTATTTT	CASSPRLGRSTDTQYF	TRBV28	-	-	TRBJ2-3
TGCGCCAGCAGCAAACTAGCAGATACGCAGTATTTT	CASSKLADTQYF	TRBV5-1	-	-	TRBJ2-3
TGTGCCAGCAGTTACTCGAGTAGCGACAGGGGGCATGAGCAGTTCTTC	CASSYSSSDRGHEQFF	TRBV6-5	TRBD1	-	TRBJ2-1
TGTGCCAGCAGTTACTCTGTAGCGGCCTTCTCCTACGAGCAGTACTTC	CASSYSVAAFSYEQYF	TRBV6-5	-	-	TRBJ2-7
TGTGCCAGCAGCGTAGGGCAGCGGGACTCCTACGAGCAGTACTTC	CASSVGQRDSYEQYF	TRBV9	TRBD2	-	TRBJ2-7
TGTGCCAGCAGCGGGAGGAGCTCTGGAAACACCATATATTTT	CASSGRSSGNTIYF	TRBV5-8	-	-	TRBJ1-3
TGTGCCAGCAGCTTGAGCCAGGGTCAAGAGACCCAGTACTTC	CASSLSQGQETQYF	TRBV5-5	-	once	TRBJ2-5
TGTGCCAGCAGTTACGGGGGGGCCGGCTACACCTTC	CASSYGGAGYTF	TRBV6-5	-	-	TRBJ1-2
TGTGCCTGGAGGGGGGGACTAGCGGAGACTAGCACAGATACGCAGTATTTT	CAWRGGLAETSTDTQYF	TRBV30	TRBD2	-	TRBJ2-3
TGTGCCAGCAGTTACGGGACTAGCGACTACGAGCAGTACTTC	CASSYGTSDYEQYF	TRBV6-5	TRBD2	-	TRBJ2-7
TGTGCCATCAGGGGGACTAGCGGGGGATACACAGATACGCAGTATTTT	CAIRGTSGGYTDTQYF	TRBV10-3	TRBD2	-	TRBJ2-3